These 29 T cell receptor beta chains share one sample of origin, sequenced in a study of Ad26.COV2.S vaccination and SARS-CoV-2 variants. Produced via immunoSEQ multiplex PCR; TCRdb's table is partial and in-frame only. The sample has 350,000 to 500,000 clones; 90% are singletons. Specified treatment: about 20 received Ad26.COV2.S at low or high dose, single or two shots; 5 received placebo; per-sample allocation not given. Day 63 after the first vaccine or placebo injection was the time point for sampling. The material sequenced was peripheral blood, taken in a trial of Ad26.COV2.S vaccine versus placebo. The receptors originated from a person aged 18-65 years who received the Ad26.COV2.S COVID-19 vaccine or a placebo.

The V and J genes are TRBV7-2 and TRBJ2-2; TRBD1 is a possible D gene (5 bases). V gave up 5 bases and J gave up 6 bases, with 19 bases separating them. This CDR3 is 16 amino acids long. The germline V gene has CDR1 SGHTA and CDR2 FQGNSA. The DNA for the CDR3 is TGTGCCAGCAGCCCTCAGGGTTGGGGCTTAGCCGGGGAGCTGTTTTTT. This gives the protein CASSPQGWGLAGELFF.

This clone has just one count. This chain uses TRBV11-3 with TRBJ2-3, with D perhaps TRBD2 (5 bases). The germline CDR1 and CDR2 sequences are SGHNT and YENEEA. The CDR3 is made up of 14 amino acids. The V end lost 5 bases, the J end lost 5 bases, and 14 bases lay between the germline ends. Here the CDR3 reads CASSPSGRGDTQYF. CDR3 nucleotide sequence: TGTGCCAGCAGCCCGAGCGGCCGGGGAGATACGCAGTATTTT. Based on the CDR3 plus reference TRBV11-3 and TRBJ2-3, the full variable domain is EAGVVQSPRYKIIEKKQPVAFWCNPISGHNTLYWYLQNLGQGPELLIRYENEEAVDDSQLPKDRFSAERLKGVDSTLKIQPAELGDSAVYLCASSPSGRGDTQYFGPGTRLTVL.

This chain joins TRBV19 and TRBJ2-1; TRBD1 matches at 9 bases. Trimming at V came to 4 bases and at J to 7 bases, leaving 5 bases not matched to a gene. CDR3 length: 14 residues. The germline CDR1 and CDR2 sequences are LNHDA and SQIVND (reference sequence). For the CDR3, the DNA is TGTGCCAGTAGTAGAACAGGGGGCCTAAATGAGCAGTTCTTC. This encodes CASSRTGGLNEQFF. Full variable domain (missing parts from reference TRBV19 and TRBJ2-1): DGGITQSPKYLFRKEGQNVTLSCEQNLNHDAMYWYRQDPGQGLRLIYYSQIVNDFQKGDIAEGYSVSREKKESFPLTVTSAQKNPTAFYLCASSRTGGLNEQFFGPGTRLTVL.

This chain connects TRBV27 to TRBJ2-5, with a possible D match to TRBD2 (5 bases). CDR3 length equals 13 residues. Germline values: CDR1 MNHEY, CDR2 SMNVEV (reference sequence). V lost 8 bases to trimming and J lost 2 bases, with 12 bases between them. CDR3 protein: CASGLAGQETQYF. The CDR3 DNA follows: TGTGCCAGCGGACTGGCAGGACAAGAGACCCAGTACTTC.

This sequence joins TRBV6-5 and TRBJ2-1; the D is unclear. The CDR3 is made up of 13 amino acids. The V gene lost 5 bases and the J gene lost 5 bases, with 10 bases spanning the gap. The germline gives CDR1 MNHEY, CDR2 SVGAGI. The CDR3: CASSKDQNNEQFF. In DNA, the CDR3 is TGTGCCAGCAGTAAGGACCAAAACAATGAGCAGTTCTTC.

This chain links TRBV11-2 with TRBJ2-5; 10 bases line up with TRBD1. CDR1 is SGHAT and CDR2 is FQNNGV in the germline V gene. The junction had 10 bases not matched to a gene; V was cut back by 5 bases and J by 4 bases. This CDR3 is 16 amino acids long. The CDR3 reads CASSPSTGGRGETQYF. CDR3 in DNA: TGTGCCAGCAGCCCGTCGACAGGGGGCCGGGGAGAGACCCAGTACTTC.

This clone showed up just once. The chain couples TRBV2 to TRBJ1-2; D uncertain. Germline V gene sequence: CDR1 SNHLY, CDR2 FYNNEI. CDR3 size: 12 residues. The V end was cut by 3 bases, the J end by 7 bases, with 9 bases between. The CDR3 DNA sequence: TGTGCCAGCAGTGAGTCAGAAGGTGGCTACACCTTC. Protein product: CASSESEGGYTF.

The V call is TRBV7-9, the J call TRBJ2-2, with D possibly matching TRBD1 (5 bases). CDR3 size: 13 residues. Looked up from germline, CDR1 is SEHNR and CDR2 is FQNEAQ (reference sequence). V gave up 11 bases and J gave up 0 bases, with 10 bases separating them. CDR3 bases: TGTGCCTGGGGCAGGCCGAACACCGGGGAGCTGTTTTTT. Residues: CAWGRPNTGELFF.

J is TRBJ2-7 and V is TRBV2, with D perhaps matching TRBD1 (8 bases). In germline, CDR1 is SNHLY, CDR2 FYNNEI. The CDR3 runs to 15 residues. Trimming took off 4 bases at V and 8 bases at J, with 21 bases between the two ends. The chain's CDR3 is CASSANRGGTNQQYF. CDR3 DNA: TGTGCCAGCAGTGCGAACAGGGGGGGAACTAATCAGCAGTACTTC.

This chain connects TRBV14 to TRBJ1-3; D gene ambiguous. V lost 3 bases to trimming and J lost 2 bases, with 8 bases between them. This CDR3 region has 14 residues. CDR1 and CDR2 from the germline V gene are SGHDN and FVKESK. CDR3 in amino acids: CASSQGNTGNTIYF. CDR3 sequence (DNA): TGTGCCAGCAGCCAGGGGAATACTGGAAACACCATATATTTT.

In DNA form, the CDR3 reads TGTGCCAGCAGTTACCGGGACAGGGGGCTCGGCGAGCAGTACTTC. It codes for CASSYRDRGLGEQYF. The chain recombines TRBV6-6 with TRBJ2-7; TRBD1 aligns across 12 bases. Germline loops: CDR1 MNHNY, CDR2 SVGAGI (reference sequence). V shed 2 bases and J 6 bases; nucleotides not matched to a gene: 5. The CDR3 is 15 residues long.

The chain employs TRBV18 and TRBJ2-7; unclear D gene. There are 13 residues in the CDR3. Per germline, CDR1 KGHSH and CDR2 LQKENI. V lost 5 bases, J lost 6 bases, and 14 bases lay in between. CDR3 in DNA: TGTGCCAGCTCATCTACCACTTTGCGCGAGCAGTACTTC. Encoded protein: CASSSTTLREQYF.

CDR3 protein: CASRQQRRSPLHF. The DNA of the CDR3 is TGTGCCAGCAGACAACAGCGGAGGTCACCCCTCCACTTT. The V call is TRBV28, the J call TRBJ1-6; no clear D gene. The CDR3 has 13 amino acids. CDR1 and CDR2 (germline): MDHEN, SYDVKM. V shed 6 bases and J shed 10 bases, with 13 bases lying between them.

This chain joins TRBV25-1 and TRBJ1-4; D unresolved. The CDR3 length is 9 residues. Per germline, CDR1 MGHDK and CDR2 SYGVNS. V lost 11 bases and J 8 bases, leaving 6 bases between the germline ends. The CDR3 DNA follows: TGTGCCGCAGGCGAAAAACTGTTTTTT. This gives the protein CAAGEKLFF. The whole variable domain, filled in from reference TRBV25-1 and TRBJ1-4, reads EADIYQTPRYLVIGTGKKITLECSQTMGHDKMYWYQQDPGMELHLIHYSYGVNSTEKGDLSSESTVSRIRTEHFPLTLESARPSHTSQYLCAAGEKLFFGSGTQLSVL.

CDR3 region: CASSDLRSGDEQFF. Here the CDR3 DNA reads TGTGCCAGCAGCGACTTGAGGAGCGGGGATGAGCAGTTCTTC. This chain links TRBV9 with TRBJ2-1, with 7 bases matching TRBD2. CDR3 size: 14 residues. V lost 3 bases and J lost 8; bases outside the gene matches: 8. From germline, CDR1 is SGDLS and CDR2 YYNGEE.

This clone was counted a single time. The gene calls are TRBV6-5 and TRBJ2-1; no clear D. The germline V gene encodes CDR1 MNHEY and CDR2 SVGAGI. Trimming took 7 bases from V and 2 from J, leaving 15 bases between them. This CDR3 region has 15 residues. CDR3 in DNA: TGTGCCAGCACATTCGACCCTGCCCCCTACAATGAGCAGTTCTTC. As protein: CASTFDPAPYNEQFF.

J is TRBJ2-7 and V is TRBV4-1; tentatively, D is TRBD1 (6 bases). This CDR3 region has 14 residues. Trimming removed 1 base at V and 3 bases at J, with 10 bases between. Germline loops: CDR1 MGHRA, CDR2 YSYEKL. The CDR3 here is CASSQGGHNYEQYF. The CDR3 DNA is TGCGCCAGCAGCCAAGGGGGACATAACTACGAGCAGTACTTC.

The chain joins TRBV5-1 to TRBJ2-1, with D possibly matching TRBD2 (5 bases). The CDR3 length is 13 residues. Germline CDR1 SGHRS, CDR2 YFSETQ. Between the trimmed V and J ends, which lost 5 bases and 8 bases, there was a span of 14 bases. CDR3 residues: CASSGGGSDEQFF. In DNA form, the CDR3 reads TGCGCCAGCAGTGGCGGTGGGAGCGATGAGCAGTTCTTC.

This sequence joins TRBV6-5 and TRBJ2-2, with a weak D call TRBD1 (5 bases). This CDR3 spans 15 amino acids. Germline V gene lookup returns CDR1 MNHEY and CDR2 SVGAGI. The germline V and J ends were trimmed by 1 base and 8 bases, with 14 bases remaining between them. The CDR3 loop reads CASSYFSGQDGELFF. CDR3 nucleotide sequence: TGTGCCAGCAGTTACTTCTCAGGGCAGGATGGGGAGCTGTTTTTT.

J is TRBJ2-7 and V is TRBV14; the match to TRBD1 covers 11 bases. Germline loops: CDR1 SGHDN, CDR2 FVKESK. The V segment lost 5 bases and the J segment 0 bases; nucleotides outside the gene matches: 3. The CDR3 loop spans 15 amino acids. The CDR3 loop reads CASSGQGARSYEQYF. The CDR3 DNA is TGTGCCAGCAGCGGACAGGGGGCTCGCTCCTACGAGCAGTACTTC.

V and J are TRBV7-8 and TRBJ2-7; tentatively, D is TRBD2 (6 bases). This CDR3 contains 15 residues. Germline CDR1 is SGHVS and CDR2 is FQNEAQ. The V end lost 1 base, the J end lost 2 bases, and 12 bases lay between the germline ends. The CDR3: CASSLVGGTTYEQYF. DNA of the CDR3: TGTGCCAGCAGCTTAGTGGGCGGGACCACCTACGAGCAGTACTTC.

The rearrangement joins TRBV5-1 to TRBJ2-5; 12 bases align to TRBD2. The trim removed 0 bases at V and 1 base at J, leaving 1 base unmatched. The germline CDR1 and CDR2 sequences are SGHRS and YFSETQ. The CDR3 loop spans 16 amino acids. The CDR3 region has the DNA TGCGCCAGCAGCTTGGGGACTAGCGGGGTCCAAGAGACCCAGTACTTC. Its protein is CASSLGTSGVQETQYF.

The DNA of the CDR3 is TGCGCCAGCAGCCAAGATCAGTGGCAGATAAACACCGGGGAGCTGTTTTTT. This translates into CASSQDQWQINTGELFF. The chain has TRBV4-1 and TRBJ2-2, with D hard to call. Germline V lookup: CDR1 MGHRA, CDR2 YSYEKL. V lost 0 bases and J 2 bases, leaving 13 bases between the germline ends. The CDR3 extends over 17 amino acids.

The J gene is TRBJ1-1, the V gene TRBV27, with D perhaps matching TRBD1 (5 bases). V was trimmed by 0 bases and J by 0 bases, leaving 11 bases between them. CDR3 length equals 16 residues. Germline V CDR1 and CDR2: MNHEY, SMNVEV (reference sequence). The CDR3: CASSLSGATVNTEAFF. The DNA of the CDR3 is TGTGCCAGCAGTTTATCTGGGGCGACAGTGAACACTGAAGCTTTCTTT.

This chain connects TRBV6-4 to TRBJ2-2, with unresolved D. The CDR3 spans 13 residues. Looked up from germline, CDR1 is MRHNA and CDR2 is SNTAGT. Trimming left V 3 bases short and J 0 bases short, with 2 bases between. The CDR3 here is CASSESNTGELFF. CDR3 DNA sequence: TGTGCCAGCAGTGAGTCGAACACCGGGGAGCTGTTTTTT.

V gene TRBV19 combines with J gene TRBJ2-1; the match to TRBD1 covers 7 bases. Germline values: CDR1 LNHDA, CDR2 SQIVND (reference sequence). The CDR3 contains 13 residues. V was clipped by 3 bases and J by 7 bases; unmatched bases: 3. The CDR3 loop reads CASSIRQGNEQFF. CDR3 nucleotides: TGTGCCAGTAGTATTCGACAGGGTAATGAGCAGTTCTTC. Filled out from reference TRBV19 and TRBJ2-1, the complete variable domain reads DGGITQSPKYLFRKEGQNVTLSCEQNLNHDAMYWYRQDPGQGLRLIYYSQIVNDFQKGDIAEGYSVSREKKESFPLTVTSAQKNPTAFYLCASSIRQGNEQFFGPGTRLTVL.

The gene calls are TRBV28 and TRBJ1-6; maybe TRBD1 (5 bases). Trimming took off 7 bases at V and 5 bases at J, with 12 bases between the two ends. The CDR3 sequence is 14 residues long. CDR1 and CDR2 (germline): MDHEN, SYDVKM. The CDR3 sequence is CASTPGANNSPLHF. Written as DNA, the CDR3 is TGTGCCAGCACCCCCGGGGCCAATAATTCACCCCTCCACTTT. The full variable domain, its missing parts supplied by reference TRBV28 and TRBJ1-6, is DVKVTQSSRYLVKRTGEKVFLECVQDMDHENMFWYRQDPGLGLRLIYFSYDVKMKEKGDIPEGYSVSREKKERFSLILESASTNQTSMYLCASTPGANNSPLHFGNGTRLTVT.

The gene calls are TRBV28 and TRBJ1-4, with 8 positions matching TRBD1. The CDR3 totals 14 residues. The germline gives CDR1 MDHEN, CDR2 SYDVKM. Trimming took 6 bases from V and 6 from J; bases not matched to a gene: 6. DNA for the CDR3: TGTGCCAGCAGCTTCCAGGGGGCCCATGAAAAACTGTTTTTT. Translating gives CASSFQGAHEKLFF.

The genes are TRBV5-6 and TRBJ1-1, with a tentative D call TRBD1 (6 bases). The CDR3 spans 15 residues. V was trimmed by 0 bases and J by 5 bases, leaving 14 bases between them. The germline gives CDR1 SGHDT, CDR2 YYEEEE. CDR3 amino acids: CASSLAAGRGTEAFF. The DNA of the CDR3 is TGTGCCAGCAGCTTGGCGGCAGGGAGGGGGACTGAAGCTTTCTTT. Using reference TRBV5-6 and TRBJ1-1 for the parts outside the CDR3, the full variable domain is DAGVTQSPTHLIKTRGQQVTLRCSPKSGHDTVSWYQQALGQGPQFIFQYYEEEERQRGNFPDRFSGHQFPNYSSELNVNALLLGDSALYLCASSLAAGRGTEAFFGQGTRLTVV.